The clone carrying this TCR beta chain was seen a handful of times. What it recognizes is unknown. This sample was included in a study of vaccination and CD4 T cells after COVID-19. Turning to the study itself: Post-COVID draws followed diagnosis by a median roughly 93 days (range 35 to 161). Cultures that served as controls received a CEFX pool, an HIV-1 Nef pool, or no peptide.

The CDR3 covers 14 residues. The junction had 3 bases not matched to a gene; V was cut back by 2 bases and J by 4 bases. The V gene's germline CDR1 is MNHEY and CDR2 SVGAGI. Treatment reported: approximately 9-day PBMC culture with coronavirus spike peptide pools or control peptides (ViraFEST assay). Before the COVID-19 pandemic (2011-2018), CD4+ T cells were obtained from the unexposed donor. Following culture for around 10 days, CD4+ T cells were isolated by negative selection. Sequencing of the DNA from cultured CD4+ T cells was carried out with the Oncomine TCR Beta short-read assay. MiXCR was run by TCRdb on the PCR reads, yielding one entry per CDR3 protein. Of 9,500 to 10,000 distinct CDR3 sequences detected, approximately 62% appear once; the ten largest clones hold about 24%.

The receptor's source is a human donor in good health. What was sequenced was CD4+ T cells from blood, cultured in vitro. The chain recombines TRBV6-5 with TRBJ2-5; 8 bases map to TRBD2. CDR3 nucleotide sequence: TGTGCCAGCAGTTACGACACTAGCGGAGAGACCCAGTACTTC. Translating it yields CASSYDTSGETQYF.